These 14 T cell receptor beta chains share one sample of origin, sequenced in a study of cytomegalovirus exposure and HLA in healthy donors. PCR employed 60 Vbeta and 13 Jbeta primers. Produced via immunoSEQ multiplex PCR; TCRdb's table is partial and in-frame only. The profile covers about 150,000 clones, with approximately 74% appearing a single time and roughly 2.8% taken by the ten largest. The material sequenced was PBMCs. These receptors originate from a man aged 18 to 29 in good health and CMV-seronegative.

This chain links TRBV11-1 with TRBJ1-4; perhaps TRBD1 as D (5 bases). CDR3 length: 14 amino acids. Per germline, CDR1 SGHAT and CDR2 FQDESV (reference sequence). Trimming cost V 5 bases and J 8 bases, with 15 bases left between them. The CDR3 DNA follows: TGTGCCAGCAGCGGACATCCCGTTGAGGAAAAACTGTTTTTT. It is translated as CASSGHPVEEKLFF.

The rearrangement joins TRBV2 to TRBJ1-4; 8 nucleotides match TRBD1. Germline V gene lookup returns CDR1 SNHLY and CDR2 FYNNEI. The CDR3 extends over 15 amino acids. The ends lost 5 bases at V and 2 bases at J; junction bases unmatched: 4. In DNA form, the CDR3 reads TGTGCCAGCAGTTTGACAGGGGTGACTAATGAAAAACTGTTTTTT. Amino acids: CASSLTGVTNEKLFF.

This clone was counted only a few times. The chain carries TRBV28 and TRBJ2-1; 7 nucleotides match TRBD1. The V segment lost 5 bases and the J segment 9 bases; nucleotides outside the gene matches: 19. The CDR3 runs to 17 residues. Per germline, CDR1 MDHEN and CDR2 SYDVKM. CDR3 bases: TGTGCCAGCAGTCCCCCCGGACAGGTCGGGCTGATCGGTGAGCAGTTCTTC. Translation: CASSPPGQVGLIGEQFF.

This rearrangement joins TRBV11-2 to TRBJ2-2, with D perhaps TRBD2 (6 bases). V was trimmed by 5 bases and J by 3 bases, leaving 13 bases between them. Germline assignment: CDR1 SGHAT and CDR2 FQNNGV. The CDR3 spans 15 residues. The CDR3 sequence: CASSRGAGYTGELFF. DNA of the CDR3: TGTGCCAGCAGCCGCGGTGCGGGGTACACCGGGGAGCTGTTTTTT.

In its sample, this clone is medium-sized. The chain has TRBV11-2 and TRBJ2-3, with D perhaps matching TRBD2 (6 bases). Trimming cost V 1 base and J 6 bases, with 14 bases left between them. The CDR3 is 15 amino acids. Germline V gene data show CDR1 as SGHAT and CDR2 as FQNNGV. CDR3 in DNA: TGTGCCAGCAGCTTAGGGCTAGCGACTGTCGATACGCAGTATTTT. The encoded protein is CASSLGLATVDTQYF.

This chain joins TRBV27 and TRBJ2-5; D is undetermined. Trimming left V 2 bases short and J 7 bases short, with 5 bases between. The CDR3 runs to 11 residues. Germline V gene data show CDR1 as MNHEY and CDR2 as SMNVEV (reference sequence). DNA for the CDR3: TGTGCCAGCAGTTTAGGCGGGACCCAGTACTTC. This encodes CASSLGGTQYF.

The sample holds a few counts of this clone. The chain carries TRBV13 and TRBJ2-3; 9 positions agree with TRBD2. The CDR3 is made up of 17 amino acids. Germline CDR1 PRHDT, CDR2 FYEKMQ (reference sequence). The J segment lost 6 bases and the V segment lost 5 bases, leaving 15 bases of the junction unmatched. In DNA form, the CDR3 reads TGTGCCAGCAGCCCACTCGGAGCGGGGGGTACTCTCGATACGCAGTATTTT. Translating it yields CASSPLGAGGTLDTQYF.

The chain employs TRBV7-7 and TRBJ2-2; TRBD1 aligns across 10 bases. CDR1 and CDR2 from the germline V gene are SSHAT and FNYEAQ (reference sequence). The V gene end was trimmed by 3 bases and the J gene end by 4 bases; junction bases not matched to a gene: 2. This CDR3 is 15 amino acids long. Written as DNA, the CDR3 is TGTGCCAGCAGCTTTGGGACAGGGGCCACCGGGGAGCTGTTTTTT. Translation: CASSFGTGATGELFF.

CDR3: CASRLYHTEAFF. The CDR3 DNA reads as TGTGCCAGCAGGTTGTATCACACTGAAGCTTTCTTT. The V and J genes are TRBV28 and TRBJ1-1; D call uncertain. The CDR3 loop spans 12 amino acids. V dropped 6 bases and J dropped 3 bases, with 8 bases sitting between them. CDR1 MDHEN and CDR2 SYDVKM come from the germline V gene.

The chain has TRBV6-5 and TRBJ1-2; D not certain. V was trimmed by 0 bases and J by 7 bases, leaving 12 bases between them. This CDR3 is built from 14 residues. Germline loops: CDR1 MNHEY, CDR2 SVGAGI. CDR3 sequence: CASSYSFSGSGYTF. The DNA of the CDR3 is TGTGCCAGCAGTTACTCGTTCTCGGGAAGTGGCTACACCTTC.

The chain recombines TRBV18 with TRBJ1-1; tentatively, D is TRBD1 (5 bases). This CDR3 contains 13 residues. The V gene's germline CDR1 is KGHSH and CDR2 LQKENI. The germline V and J ends were trimmed by 6 bases and 8 bases, with 16 bases remaining between them. The CDR3: CASSPTRGEEAFF. The DNA of the CDR3 is TGTGCCAGCTCTCCCACACGGGGGGAGGAAGCTTTCTTT.

A note on this clone: The same CDR3 can be traced to other DNA sequences in this sample. The rearrangement uses TRBV7-3 and TRBJ2-7; TRBD1 matches 7 bases. Germline loops: CDR1 SGHTA, CDR2 FQGTGA. The CDR3 extends over 15 amino acids. Losses at the gene ends were 2 bases for V and 3 bases for J; bases not matched to a gene: 7. This chain's CDR3 is CASSLGAGGHYEQYF. The CDR3 bases are TGTGCCAGCAGCTTAGGGGCAGGGGGTCACTACGAGCAGTACTTC.

J is TRBJ2-5 and V is TRBV6-1; 10 bases line up with TRBD2. V gave up 1 base and J gave up 0 bases; unmatched junction bases: 8. Germline V gives CDR1 MNHNS, CDR2 SASEGT. The length of the CDR3 is 18 residues. The CDR3 loop reads CASSEGPTSGEYQETQYF. The CDR3 DNA reads TGTGCCAGCAGTGAAGGGCCCACTAGCGGGGAGTACCAAGAGACCCAGTACTTC.

The chain employs TRBV7-9 and TRBJ2-7; D may be TRBD2 (6 bases). V gave up 2 bases and J gave up 4 bases, with 9 bases separating them. Germline values: CDR1 SEHNR, CDR2 FQNEAQ (reference sequence). This CDR3 is built from 13 residues. The CDR3 DNA reads TGTGCCAGCAGCTTAAGCGCGGGATACGAGCAGTACGTC. Amino acid sequence: CASSLSAGYEQYV.